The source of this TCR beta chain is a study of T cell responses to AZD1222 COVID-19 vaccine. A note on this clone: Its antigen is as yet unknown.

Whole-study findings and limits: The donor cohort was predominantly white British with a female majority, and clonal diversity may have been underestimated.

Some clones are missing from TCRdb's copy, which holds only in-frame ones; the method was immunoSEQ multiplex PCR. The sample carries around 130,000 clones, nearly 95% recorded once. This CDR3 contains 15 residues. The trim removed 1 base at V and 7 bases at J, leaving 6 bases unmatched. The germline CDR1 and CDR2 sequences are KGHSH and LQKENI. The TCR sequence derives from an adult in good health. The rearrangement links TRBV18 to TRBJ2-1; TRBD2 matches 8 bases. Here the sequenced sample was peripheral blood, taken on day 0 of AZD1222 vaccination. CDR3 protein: CASSPRSGGPNEQFF. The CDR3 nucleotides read TGTGCCAGCTCACCACGATCGGGGGGGCCGAATGAGCAGTTCTTC.